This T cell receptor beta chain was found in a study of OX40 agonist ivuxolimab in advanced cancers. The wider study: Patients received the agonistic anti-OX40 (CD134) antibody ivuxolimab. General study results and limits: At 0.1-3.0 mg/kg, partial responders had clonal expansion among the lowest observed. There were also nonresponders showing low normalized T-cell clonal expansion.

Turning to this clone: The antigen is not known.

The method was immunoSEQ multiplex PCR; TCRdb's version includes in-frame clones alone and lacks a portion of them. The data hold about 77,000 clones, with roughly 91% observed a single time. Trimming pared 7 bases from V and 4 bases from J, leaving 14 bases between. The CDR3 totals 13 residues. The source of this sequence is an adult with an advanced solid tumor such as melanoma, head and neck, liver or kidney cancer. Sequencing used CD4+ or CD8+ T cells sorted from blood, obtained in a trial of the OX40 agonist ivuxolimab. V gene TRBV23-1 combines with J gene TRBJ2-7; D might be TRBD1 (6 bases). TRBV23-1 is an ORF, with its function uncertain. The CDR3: CASNRDTEYEQYF. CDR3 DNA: TGCGCCAGCAACCGGGACACCGAGTACGAGCAGTACTTC.